Sequencing of this T cell receptor beta chain was carried out in a study of patients and donors after allogeneic stem cell transplantation. The CDR3 has 16 amino acids. V was clipped by 6 bases and J by 2 bases; unmatched bases: 6. Germline CDR1 is KGHDR and CDR2 is SFDVKD. This clonotype occurred a few times. TCRdb fed the RT-PCR reads into MiXCR, producing one record per CDR3 protein. The sample yields about a million distinct CDR3 sequences, over 15% seen once. The chain links TRBV24-1 to TRBJ2-5; 12 bases map to TRBD2. What was sequenced was blood, either unsorted or a sorted T cell fraction (not recorded which). The receptor's source is a human donor who was either an allogeneic HSCT recipient or a stem cell or donor lymphocyte infusion donor (not recorded which). It is not recorded whose cells these are; they may come from a transplant donor. The CDR3 region is CATSPRTSGAQETQYF. As DNA, the CDR3 is TGTGCCACCAGTCCTCGGACTAGCGGGGCGCAAGAGACCCAGTACTTC.